Following are 11 T cell receptor beta chains from one sample sequenced in a study of blood T cells in healthy people across ages. Primed by a sample-barcoded 5' primer and a J-beta primer mix, a second PCR proceeded for about 7 to 12 cycles. TCRdb ran MiXCR on the 5' RACE reads and lists one entry per CDR3 protein. The data contain 650,000 to 800,000 distinct CDR3 sequences, around 45% of them seen just once; the ten biggest clones take up 15% to 25%. The sequenced sample consisted of blood. The origin of the receptors is a man in his 60s in good health.

The genes are TRBV7-2 and TRBJ2-5; 13 bases are a match to TRBD2. V was clipped by 2 bases and J by 4 bases; unmatched bases: 4. Germline V CDR1 and CDR2: SGHTA, FQGNSA. The CDR3 extends over 16 amino acids. The CDR3 protein is CASSLIRTSGGETQYF. The CDR3 DNA reads as TGTGCCAGCAGCTTAATAAGGACTAGCGGGGGAGAGACCCAGTACTTC.

The chain employs TRBV6-7 and TRBJ2-5; no definite D call. TRBV6-7 is filed as an ORF, its function uncertain. This CDR3 is built from 15 residues. The V end lost 0 bases, the J end lost 2 bases, and 10 bases lay between the germline ends. The CDR3 DNA reads TGTGCCAGCAGTTACTCGATTGGGTATCAAGAGACCCAGTACTTC. Translation gives CASSYSIGYQETQYF.

CDR3 amino acids: CSVQGVYGYTF. The DNA for the CDR3 is TGCAGCGTTCAGGGAGTCTATGGCTACACCTTC. V gene TRBV29-1 combines with J gene TRBJ1-2; D might be TRBD1 (5 bases). CDR1 is SQVTM and CDR2 is ANQGSEA in the germline V gene. The CDR3 has 11 amino acids. Trimming removed 5 bases from V and 4 bases from J, with 8 bases in between.

This sequence joins TRBV20-1 and TRBJ1-3; D uncertain. This CDR3 is built from 12 residues. Germline V gives CDR1 DFQATT, CDR2 SNEGSKA (reference sequence). Deletions cut 5 bases from V and 3 bases from J, with 8 bases between. The CDR3 here is CSASGLGNTIYF. For the CDR3, the DNA is TGCAGTGCTTCCGGCCTTGGAAACACCATATATTTT.

This chain uses TRBV11-3 with TRBJ2-1; D unresolved. V lost 0 bases to trimming and J lost 4 bases, with 16 bases between them. Germline CDR1 SGHNT, CDR2 YENEEA. The length of the CDR3 is 17 residues. The CDR3 DNA sequence: TGTGCCAGCAGCTTAGAATATCGGCACCCCGCATACAATGAGCAGTTCTTC. This translates into CASSLEYRHPAYNEQFF.

This clonotype has more than one count but fewer than ten. The J gene is TRBJ2-3, the V gene TRBV14, with D possibly matching TRBD1 (6 bases). This CDR3 is 18 amino acids long. Germline V lookup: CDR1 SGHDN, CDR2 FVKESK. Between the trimmed V and J ends, which lost 2 bases and 1 base, there was a span of 19 bases. In DNA, the CDR3 is TGTGCCAGCAGCCAACCACCCAAGATTGGGGGCCGCACAGATACGCAGTATTTT. This codes for CASSQPPKIGGRTDTQYF.

This clonotype was seen a few times. This chain links TRBV27 with TRBJ2-1; D is unresolved. CDR3 size: 12 residues. CDR1 is MNHEY and CDR2 is SMNVEV in the germline V gene (reference sequence). V was pared by 7 bases and J by 5 bases, with 9 bases between. This CDR3 reads CASKRGNNEQFF. The CDR3 nucleotides are TGTGCCAGCAAGCGAGGTAACAATGAGCAGTTCTTC.

This rearrangement joins TRBV10-3 to TRBJ2-7; 9 nucleotides agree with TRBD2. CDR1 is ENHRY, CDR2 SYGVKD, per germline. The V gene end was trimmed by 3 bases and the J gene end by 0 bases; junction bases not matched to a gene: 6. The CDR3 contains 16 residues. The CDR3 spells CAISDPSGGSSYEQYF. The CDR3 DNA is TGTGCCATCAGTGACCCAAGCGGGGGGAGCTCCTACGAGCAGTACTTC.

Notes on this clonotype: This may be a read error, as it is one base from a much larger clone. This chain joins TRBV20-1 and TRBJ2-7; 8 nucleotides line up with TRBD1. J lost 2 bases, V lost 3 bases, and 6 bases had no gene match. This CDR3 is built from 14 residues. The germline CDR1 and CDR2 sequences are DFQATT and SNEGSKA (reference sequence). As DNA, the CDR3 is TGCAGTGCTAGCGCCCCAGGGGGCGCCTACGAGCAGTACTTC. It codes for CSASAPGGAYEQYF.

The genes are TRBV7-9 and TRBJ1-2; 7 bases align to TRBD1. V was pared by 5 bases and J by 2 bases, with 8 bases of the junction left unmatched. The CDR3 extends over 15 amino acids. Looked up from germline, CDR1 is SEHNR and CDR2 is FQNEAQ (reference sequence). The CDR3 DNA reads as TGTGCCAGCAGCGTCACAGGGGACTTGAACTATGGCTACACCTTC. This codes for CASSVTGDLNYGYTF.

Only a few counts were recorded for this clonotype. The chain combines TRBV6-2 or TRBV6-3 with TRBJ2-5; the match to TRBD2 covers 13 bases. Germline CDR1 is MNHEY and CDR2 is SVGEGT. This CDR3 is 16 amino acids long. Trimming removed 4 bases from V and 5 bases from J; junction bases left unmatched: 7. The CDR3 here is CASSSPGLAGFETQYF. The DNA of the CDR3 is TGTGCCAGCAGTTCCCCGGGACTAGCGGGGTTCGAGACCCAGTACTTC.